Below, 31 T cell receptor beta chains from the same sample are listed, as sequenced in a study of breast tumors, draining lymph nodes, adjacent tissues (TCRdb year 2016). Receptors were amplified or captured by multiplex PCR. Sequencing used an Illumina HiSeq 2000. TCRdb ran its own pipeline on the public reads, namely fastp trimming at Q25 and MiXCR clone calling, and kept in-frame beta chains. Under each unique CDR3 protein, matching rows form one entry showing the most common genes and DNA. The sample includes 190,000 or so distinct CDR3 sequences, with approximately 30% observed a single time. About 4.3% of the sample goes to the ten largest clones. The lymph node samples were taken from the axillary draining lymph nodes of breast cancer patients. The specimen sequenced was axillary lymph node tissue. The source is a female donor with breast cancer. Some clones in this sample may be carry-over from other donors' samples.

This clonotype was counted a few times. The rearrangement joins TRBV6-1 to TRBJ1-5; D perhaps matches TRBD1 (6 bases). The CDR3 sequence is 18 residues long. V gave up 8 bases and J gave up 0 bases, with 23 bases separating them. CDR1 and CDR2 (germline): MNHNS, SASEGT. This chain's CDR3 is CASSGGARGVYSNQPQHF. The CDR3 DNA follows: TGTGCCAGCTCCGGGGGGGCCAGGGGAGTATATAGCAATCAGCCCCAGCATTTT.

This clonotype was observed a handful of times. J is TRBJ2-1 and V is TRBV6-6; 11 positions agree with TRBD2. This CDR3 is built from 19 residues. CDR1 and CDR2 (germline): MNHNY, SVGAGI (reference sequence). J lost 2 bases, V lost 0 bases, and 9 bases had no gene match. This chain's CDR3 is CASSYSISSGGAPYNEQFF. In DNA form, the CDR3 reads TGTGCCAGCAGTTACTCGATAAGTAGCGGGGGGGCCCCCTACAATGAGCAGTTCTTC.

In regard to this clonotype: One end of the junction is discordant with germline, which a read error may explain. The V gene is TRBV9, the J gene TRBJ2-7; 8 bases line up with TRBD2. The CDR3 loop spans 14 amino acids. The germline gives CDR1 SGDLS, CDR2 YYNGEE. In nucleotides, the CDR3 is TGTGCCAGCAGCACCAGCGGGGGAGGCCACGAGCAGTCCTTC. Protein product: CASSTSGGGHEQSF.

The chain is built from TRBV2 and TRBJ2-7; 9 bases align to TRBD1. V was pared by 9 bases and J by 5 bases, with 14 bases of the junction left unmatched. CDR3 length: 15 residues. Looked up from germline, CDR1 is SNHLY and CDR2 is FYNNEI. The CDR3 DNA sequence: TGTGCCAGTTCTTTTACCGGGACAGGGATCCACGAGCAGTACTTC. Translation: CASSFTGTGIHEQYF.

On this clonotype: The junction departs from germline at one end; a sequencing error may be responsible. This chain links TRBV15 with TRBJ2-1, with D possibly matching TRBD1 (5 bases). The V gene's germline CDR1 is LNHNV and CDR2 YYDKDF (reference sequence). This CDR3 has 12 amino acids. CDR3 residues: CAPQVRARERFF. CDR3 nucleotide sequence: TGTGCTCCACAGGTTCGGGCGCGTGAGCGGTTCTTC.

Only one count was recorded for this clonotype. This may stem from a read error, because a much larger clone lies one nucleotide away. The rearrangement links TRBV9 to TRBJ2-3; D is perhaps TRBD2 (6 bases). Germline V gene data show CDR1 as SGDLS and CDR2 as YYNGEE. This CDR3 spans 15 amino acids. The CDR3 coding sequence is TGTGCCAGCAGTCACCGGGAGTCTAGCACAGATACGCCGTATTTT. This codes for CASSHRESSTDTPYF.

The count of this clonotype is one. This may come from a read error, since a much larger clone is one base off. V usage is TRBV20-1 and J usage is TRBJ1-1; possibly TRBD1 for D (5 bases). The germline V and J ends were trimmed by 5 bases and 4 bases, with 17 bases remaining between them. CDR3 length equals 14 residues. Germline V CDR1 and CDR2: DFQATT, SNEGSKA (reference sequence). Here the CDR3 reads CSAARDSQSTEAFF. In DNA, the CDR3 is TGCAGTGCTGCCCGGGACTCTCAGAGCACTGAAGCTTTCTTT.

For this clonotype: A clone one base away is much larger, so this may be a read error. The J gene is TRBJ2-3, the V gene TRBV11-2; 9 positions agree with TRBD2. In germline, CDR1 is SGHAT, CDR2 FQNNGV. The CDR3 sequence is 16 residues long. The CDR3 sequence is CASSLYLAGPTDTRYF. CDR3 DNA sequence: TGCGCCAGCAGCCTTTACCTAGCGGGACCGACAGATACGCGGTATTTT.

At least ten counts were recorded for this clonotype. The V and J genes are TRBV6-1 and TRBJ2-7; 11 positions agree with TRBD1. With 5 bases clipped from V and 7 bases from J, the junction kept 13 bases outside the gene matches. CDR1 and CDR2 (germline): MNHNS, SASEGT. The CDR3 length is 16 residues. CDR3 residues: CASSPRDRGVAREQYF. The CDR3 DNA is TGTGCCAGCAGTCCTCGGGACAGGGGGGTGGCTAGAGAGCAGTACTTC.

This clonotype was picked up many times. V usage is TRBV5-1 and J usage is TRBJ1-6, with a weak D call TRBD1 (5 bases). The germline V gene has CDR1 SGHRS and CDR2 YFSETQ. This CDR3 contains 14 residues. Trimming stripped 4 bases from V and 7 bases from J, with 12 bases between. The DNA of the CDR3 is TGCGCCAGCAGCGGGGGGAGTTGGAATTCACCCCTCCACTTT. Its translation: CASSGGSWNSPLHF.

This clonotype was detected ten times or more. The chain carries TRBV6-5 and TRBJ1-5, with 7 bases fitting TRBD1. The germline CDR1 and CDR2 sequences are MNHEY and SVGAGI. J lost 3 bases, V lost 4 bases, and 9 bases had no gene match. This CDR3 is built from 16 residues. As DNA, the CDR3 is TGTGCCAGCAGTTCCCGAGGGGGACAGTCCAATCAGCCCCAGCATTTT. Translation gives CASSSRGGQSNQPQHF.

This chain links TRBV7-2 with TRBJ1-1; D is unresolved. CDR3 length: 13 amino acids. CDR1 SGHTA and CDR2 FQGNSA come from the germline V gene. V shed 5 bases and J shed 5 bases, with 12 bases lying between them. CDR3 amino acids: CASSTREGTEAFF. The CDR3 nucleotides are TGTGCCAGCAGCACCCGGGAAGGGACTGAAGCTTTCTTT.

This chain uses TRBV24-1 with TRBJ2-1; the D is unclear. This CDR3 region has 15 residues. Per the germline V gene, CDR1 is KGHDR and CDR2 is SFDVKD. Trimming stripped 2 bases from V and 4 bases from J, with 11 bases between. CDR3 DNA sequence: TGTGCCACCAGTGATTCTAGTGGGTCTTACAATGAGCAGTTCTTC. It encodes CATSDSSGSYNEQFF.

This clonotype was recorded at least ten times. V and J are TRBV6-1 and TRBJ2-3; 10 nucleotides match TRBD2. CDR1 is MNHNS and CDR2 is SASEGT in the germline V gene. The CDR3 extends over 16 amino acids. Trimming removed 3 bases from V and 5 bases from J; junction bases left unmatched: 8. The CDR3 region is CASSDSSGGGGDTQYF. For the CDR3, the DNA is TGTGCCAGCAGTGACTCTAGCGGGGGCGGGGGAGATACGCAGTATTTT.

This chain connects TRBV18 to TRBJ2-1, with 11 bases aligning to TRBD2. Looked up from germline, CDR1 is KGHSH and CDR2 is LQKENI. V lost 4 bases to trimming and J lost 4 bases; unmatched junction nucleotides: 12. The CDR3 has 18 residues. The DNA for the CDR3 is TGTGCCAGCTCACTACATTCATTTACTAGCGGGGGTTACAATGAGCAGTTCTTC. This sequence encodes CASSLHSFTSGGYNEQFF.

The CDR3 loop is CASSRQGPNQPQHF. The CDR3 DNA reads TGTGCCAGCAGTAGACAGGGTCCGAATCAGCCCCAGCATTTT. This rearrangement joins TRBV6-5 to TRBJ1-5, with 7 bases that match TRBD1. This CDR3 is 14 amino acids long. The V segment lost 5 bases and the J segment 4 bases; nucleotides outside the gene matches: 5. Germline V CDR1 and CDR2: MNHEY, SVGAGI.

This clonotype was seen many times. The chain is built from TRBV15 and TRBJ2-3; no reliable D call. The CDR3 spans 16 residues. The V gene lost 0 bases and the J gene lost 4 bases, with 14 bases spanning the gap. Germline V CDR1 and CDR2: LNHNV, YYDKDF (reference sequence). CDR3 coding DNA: TGTGCCACCAGCAGAGAGAGATCCGCCGGCGCAGATACGCAGTATTTT. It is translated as CATSRERSAGADTQYF.

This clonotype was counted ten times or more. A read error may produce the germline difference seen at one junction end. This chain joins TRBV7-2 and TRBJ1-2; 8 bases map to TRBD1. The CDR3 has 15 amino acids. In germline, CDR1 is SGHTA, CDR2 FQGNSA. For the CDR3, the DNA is TGTGCCAGCAGCTTAGCTTCGACAGGGGCGGGTGGCTACCCCTTC. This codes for CASSLASTGAGGYPF.

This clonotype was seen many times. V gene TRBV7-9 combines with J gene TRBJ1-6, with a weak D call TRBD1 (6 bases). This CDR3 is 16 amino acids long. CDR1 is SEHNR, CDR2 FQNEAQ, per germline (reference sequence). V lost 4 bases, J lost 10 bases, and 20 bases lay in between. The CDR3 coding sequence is TGTGCCAGCAGCTCCCTACGGGGGGCGGCGGGCTCACCCCTCCACTTT. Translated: CASSSLRGAAGSPLHF.

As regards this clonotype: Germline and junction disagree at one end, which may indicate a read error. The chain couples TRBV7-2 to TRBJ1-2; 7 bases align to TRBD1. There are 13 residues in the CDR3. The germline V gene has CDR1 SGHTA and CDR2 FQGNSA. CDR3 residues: CVSSLQGGHGYTF. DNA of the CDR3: TGTGTCAGCAGCTTGCAGGGGGGGCATGGCTACACCTTC.

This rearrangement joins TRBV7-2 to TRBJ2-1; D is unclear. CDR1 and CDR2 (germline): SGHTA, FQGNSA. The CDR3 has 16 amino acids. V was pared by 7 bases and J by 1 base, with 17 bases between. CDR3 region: CASNSWDPESYNEQFF. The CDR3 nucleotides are TGTGCCAGCAACTCCTGGGATCCAGAGTCCTACAATGAGCAGTTCTTC.

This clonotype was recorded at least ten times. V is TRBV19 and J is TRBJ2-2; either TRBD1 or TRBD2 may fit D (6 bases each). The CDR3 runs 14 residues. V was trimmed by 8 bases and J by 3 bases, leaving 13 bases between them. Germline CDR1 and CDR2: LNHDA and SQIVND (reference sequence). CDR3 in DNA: TGTGCCAGTCAAATAAGGGGGGACACCGGGGAGCTGTTTTTT. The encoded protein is CASQIRGDTGELFF.

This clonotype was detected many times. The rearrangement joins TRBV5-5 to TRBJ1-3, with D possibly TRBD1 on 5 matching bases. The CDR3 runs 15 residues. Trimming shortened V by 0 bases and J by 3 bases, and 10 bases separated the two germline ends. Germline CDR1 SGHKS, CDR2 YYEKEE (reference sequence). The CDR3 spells CASSLGGSSGNTIYF. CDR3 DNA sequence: TGTGCCAGCAGCTTGGGGGGCAGTAGTGGAAACACCATATATTTT.

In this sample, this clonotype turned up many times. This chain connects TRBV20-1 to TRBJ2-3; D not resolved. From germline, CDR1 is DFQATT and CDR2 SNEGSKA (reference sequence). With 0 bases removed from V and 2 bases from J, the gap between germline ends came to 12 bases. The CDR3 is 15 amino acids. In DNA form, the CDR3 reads TGCAGTGCTAGAGATAGTGGCCTCTACACAGATACGCAGTATTTT. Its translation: CSARDSGLYTDTQYF.

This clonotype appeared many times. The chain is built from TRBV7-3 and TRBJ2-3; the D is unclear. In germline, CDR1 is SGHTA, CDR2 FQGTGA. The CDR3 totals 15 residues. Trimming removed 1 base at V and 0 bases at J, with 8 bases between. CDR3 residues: CASSLNTASTDTQYF. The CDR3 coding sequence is TGTGCCAGCAGCTTAAACACAGCCAGCACAGATACGCAGTATTTT.

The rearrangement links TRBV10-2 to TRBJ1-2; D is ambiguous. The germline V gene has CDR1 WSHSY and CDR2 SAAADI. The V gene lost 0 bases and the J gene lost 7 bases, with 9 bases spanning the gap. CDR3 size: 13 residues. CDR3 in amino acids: CASSESERAGYTF. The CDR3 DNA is TGCGCCAGCAGTGAGTCAGAAAGAGCTGGCTACACCTTC.

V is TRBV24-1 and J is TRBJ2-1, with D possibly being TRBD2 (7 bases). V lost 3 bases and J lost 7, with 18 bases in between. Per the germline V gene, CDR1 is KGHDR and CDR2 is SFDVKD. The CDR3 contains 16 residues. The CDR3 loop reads CATSDPRRGGGNEQFF. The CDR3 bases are TGTGCCACCAGTGATCCCCGGAGAGGGGGGGGGAATGAGCAGTTCTTC.

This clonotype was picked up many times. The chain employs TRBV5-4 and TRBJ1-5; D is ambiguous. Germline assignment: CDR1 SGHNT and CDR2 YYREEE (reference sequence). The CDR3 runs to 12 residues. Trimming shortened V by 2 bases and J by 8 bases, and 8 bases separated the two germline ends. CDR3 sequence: CASSLPGEPQHF. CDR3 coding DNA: TGTGCCAGCAGCTTACCGGGAGAGCCCCAGCATTTT.

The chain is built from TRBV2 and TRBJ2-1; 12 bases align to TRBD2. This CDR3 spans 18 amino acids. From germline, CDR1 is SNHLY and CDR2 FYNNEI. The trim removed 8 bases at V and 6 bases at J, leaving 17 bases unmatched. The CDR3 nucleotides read TGTGCCAGCTCACCGCGCCTCATTCTAGCGGGAGGGGGCAATGAGCAGTTCTTC. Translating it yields CASSPRLILAGGGNEQFF.

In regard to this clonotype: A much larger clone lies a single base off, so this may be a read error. Here the CDR3 reads CASSSYAVGNTGELFF. CDR3 nucleotide sequence: TGTGCCAGCAGCTCGTACGCTGTGGGGAACACCGGGGAGCTGTTTTTT. V usage is TRBV5-6 and J usage is TRBJ2-2; D unresolved. This CDR3 is built from 16 residues. CDR1 and CDR2 (germline): SGHDT, YYEEEE. With 3 bases removed from V and 1 base from J, the gap between germline ends came to 13 bases.

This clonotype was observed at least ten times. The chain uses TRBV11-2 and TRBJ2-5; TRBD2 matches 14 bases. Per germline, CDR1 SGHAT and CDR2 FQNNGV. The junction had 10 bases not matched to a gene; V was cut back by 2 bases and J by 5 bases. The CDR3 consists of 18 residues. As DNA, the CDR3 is TGTGCCAGCAGCTTACCGACTAGCGGGGGGGCCTATGAGGAGACCCAGTACTTC. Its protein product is CASSLPTSGGAYEETQYF.